A selection of T cell receptor beta chains follows, all from one sample in a study of CD8 T cells in Susac syndrome. TCRdb reanalysed the immunoSEQ multiplex PCR reads using MiXCR and keeps one entry per CDR3 protein. The data contain around 90,000 distinct CDR3 sequences, around 96% of them singletons. The specimen was CD8+ T cells from PBMCs. The receptors were sampled from a human donor with Susac syndrome. CDR3s include the opening cysteine and the closing phenylalanine or tryptophan. Each record gives: J gene, clone size, D gene, V gene, CDR3 DNA, CDR3 protein. The D gene is left open where the match is weak. A clone size is listed for some rows: how often the clone was seen (once, few, many), or a class if it is expanded.

J: TRBJ1-5; size: -; D: -; V: TRBV19; DNA: TGTGCCACCAGGCGGGGGCCGGGTGGTCAGCCCCAGCATTTT; CDR3: CATRRGPGGQPQHF
J: TRBJ1-2; size: -; D: -; V: TRBV11-3; DNA: TGTGCCAGCAGCTCAGGGGAATCCTATGGCTACACCTTC; CDR3: CASSSGESYGYTF
J: TRBJ1-1; size: once; D: -; V: TRBV15; DNA: TGTGCCACCCAGGACCCGGCTTTTGACACTGAAGCTTTCTTT; CDR3: CATQDPAFDTEAFF
J: TRBJ2-7; size: once; D: -; V: TRBV9; DNA: TGTGCCAGCAGCGTAGATACCTGGGGAAGCGAGCAGTACTTC; CDR3: CASSVDTWGSEQYF
J: TRBJ2-7; size: -; D: TRBD1; V: TRBV5-6; DNA: TGTGCCAGCAGCTTGGGGACAGGGGCCGAGCAGTACTTC; CDR3: CASSLGTGAEQYF
J: TRBJ1-6; size: -; D: TRBD1; V: TRBV4-2; DNA: TGTGCCAGCAGCCAAGATCCTGCAGGGGGCGTAGATAATTCACCCCTCCACTTT; CDR3: CASSQDPAGGVDNSPLHF
J: TRBJ2-7; size: -; D: -; V: TRBV19; DNA: TGTGCCAGTAGTATGTCGCCCAACGCCTACGAGCAGTACTTC; CDR3: CASSMSPNAYEQYF
J: TRBJ2-2; size: -; D: -; V: TRBV9; DNA: TGTGCCAGCAGTGGGGGGGCCAACACCGGGGAGCTGTTTTTT; CDR3: CASSGGANTGELFF
J: TRBJ2-1; size: -; D: -; V: TRBV5-6; DNA: TGTGCCAGCAGTTTCACAGGGATAGGCTACAATGAGCAGTTCTTC; CDR3: CASSFTGIGYNEQFF
J: TRBJ2-7; size: -; D: -; V: TRBV3-1; DNA: TGTGCCAGCAGCCAAGAACCTAGGGGCTATTTAACCTACGAGCAGTACTTC; CDR3: CASSQEPRGYLTYEQYF
J: TRBJ2-5; size: -; D: -; V: TRBV20-1; DNA: TGCAGTGCTAGGAATTTCGGGGCCCTCGACCAAGAGACCCAGTACTTC; CDR3: CSARNFGALDQETQYF
J: TRBJ2-1; size: -; D: -; V: TRBV20-1; DNA: TGCAGTGCTACATGGGCCACCGCCGGCAATGAGCAGTTCTTC; CDR3: CSATWATAGNEQFF
J: TRBJ2-5; size: -; D: TRBD1; V: TRBV7-8; DNA: TGTGCCAGCAGCCCCACCGGGACAGGCAAAGAGACCCAGTACTTC; CDR3: CASSPTGTGKETQYF
J: TRBJ2-7; size: few; D: -; V: TRBV20-1; DNA: TGCAGTGCTAGGGAGACGATCTACGAGCAGTACTTC; CDR3: CSARETIYEQYF
J: TRBJ1-5; size: -; D: -; V: TRBV11-1; DNA: TGTGCCAGCAGCTTAGAAGGAGGACAGCCCCAGCATTTT; CDR3: CASSLEGGQPQHF
J: TRBJ1-1; size: -; D: -; V: TRBV12-5; DNA: TGTGCTAGTGGTTTGATGACAATAACGAACACTGAAGCTTTCTTT; CDR3: CASGLMTITNTEAFF
J: TRBJ2-2; size: -; D: -; V: TRBV24-1; DNA: TGTGCCACCAGTGATTTTGAAAGACAGGCTCACACCGGGGAGCTGTTTTTT; CDR3: CATSDFERQAHTGELFF
J: TRBJ2-7; size: -; D: TRBD1; V: TRBV29-1; DNA: TGCAGCGTTGAATCTCGGGGACAGAGCTTCTACGAGCAGTACTTC; CDR3: CSVESRGQSFYEQYF
J: TRBJ1-1; size: -; D: -; V: TRBV4-1; DNA: TGCGCCAGCAGCCAAGAAACAAGCGGGGGAACTGAAGCTTTCTTT; CDR3: CASSQETSGGTEAFF
J: TRBJ1-6; size: -; D: -; V: TRBV12-3/TRBV12-4; DNA: TGTGCCAGCAGTACGACCGGCGTGGGTTCACCCCTCCACTTT; CDR3: CASSTTGVGSPLHF
J: TRBJ1-4; size: -; D: TRBD1; V: TRBV5-1; DNA: TGCGCCAGCAGCTCGACAGGGGGCGAGGAAAAACTGTTTTTT; CDR3: CASSSTGGEEKLFF
J: TRBJ1-2; size: -; D: TRBD1; V: TRBV20-1; DNA: TGCAGTGCTACCCGGGACAGTAATTACTATGGCTACACCTTC; CDR3: CSATRDSNYYGYTF
J: TRBJ2-7; size: -; D: -; V: TRBV29-1; DNA: TGCAGCGCCGCCCTCGGGCCTAACGAGCAGTACTTC; CDR3: CSAALGPNEQYF
J: TRBJ2-5; size: -; D: -; V: TRBV6-2/TRBV6-3; DNA: TGTGCCAGCAGTGATCCGGGGCCTCCACAAGAGACCCAGTACTTC; CDR3: CASSDPGPPQETQYF
J: TRBJ2-3; size: -; D: -; V: TRBV12-3/TRBV12-4; DNA: TGTGCCAGCAGTTTAGTACTAGCCGATACGCAGTATTTT; CDR3: CASSLVLADTQYF
J: TRBJ2-7; size: once; D: TRBD1; V: TRBV24-1; DNA: TGTGCCACCAGTGATGAAGACAGGGGCTACGAGCAGTACTTC; CDR3: CATSDEDRGYEQYF
J: TRBJ1-5; size: -; D: TRBD1; V: TRBV20-1; DNA: TGCAGTGCTCCCACAGGGGTGGGGGCAAATCAGCCCCAGCATTTT; CDR3: CSAPTGVGANQPQHF
J: TRBJ2-1; size: -; D: -; V: TRBV30; DNA: TGTGCCTGGAGTGTGAGCAGGGACTACAATGAGCAGTTCTTC; CDR3: CAWSVSRDYNEQFF
J: TRBJ2-1; size: -; D: -; V: TRBV6-5; DNA: TGTGCCAGCAGCGCCGGGGCGAGGCGGAATGAGCAGTTCTTC; CDR3: CASSAGARRNEQFF
J: TRBJ2-7; size: -; D: -; V: TRBV9; DNA: TGTGCCAGCAGCGTAGAGCCAGGGCGCTACGAGCAGTACTTC; CDR3: CASSVEPGRYEQYF
J: TRBJ2-3; size: -; D: -; V: TRBV13; DNA: TGTGCCAGCAGCCAAGGGCCAGATACGCAGTATTTT; CDR3: CASSQGPDTQYF
J: TRBJ2-5; size: -; D: TRBD2; V: TRBV30; DNA: TGTGCCTGGAGCGTCACCGGGACTAGCGGGGTGGAGACCCAGTACTTC; CDR3: CAWSVTGTSGVETQYF
J: TRBJ2-7; size: -; D: TRBD2; V: TRBV4-2; DNA: TGTGCCAGCAGCCAAGAGCTAGCGGGGGGGCAGGACGAGCAGTACTTC; CDR3: CASSQELAGGQDEQYF
J: TRBJ2-7; size: -; D: -; V: TRBV20-1; DNA: TGCAGTGCTAGCCTGGGTTACGAGCAGTACTTC; CDR3: CSASLGYEQYF
J: TRBJ1-1; size: -; D: TRBD1; V: TRBV30; DNA: TGTGCCTGGAGGGGACAGGGGGACACTGAAGCTTTCTTT; CDR3: CAWRGQGDTEAFF
J: TRBJ1-2; size: -; D: -; V: TRBV10-3; DNA: TGTGCCATCAGTGCCTCACGGGGCGAGGGCTACACCTTC; CDR3: CAISASRGEGYTF
J: TRBJ2-3; size: once; D: -; V: TRBV10-3; DNA: TGTGCCATCAGTGAGTCAGGGCAGGGCCCATATACGCAGTATTTT; CDR3: CAISESGQGPYTQYF
J: TRBJ2-3; size: -; D: TRBD2; V: TRBV7-6; DNA: TGTGCCAGCAGCTTAACCCAGCGGGGGGGCCTGGCAGATACGCAGTATTTT; CDR3: CASSLTQRGGLADTQYF
J: TRBJ2-7; size: -; D: -; V: TRBV4-2; DNA: TGTGCCAGCAGCCCCCTTGGGACGGCCTATGACTACGAGCAGTACTTC; CDR3: CASSPLGTAYDYEQYF
J: TRBJ2-5; size: once; D: TRBD2; V: TRBV24-1; DNA: TGTGCCACCAGTGCCACGGGGGGCCAAGAGACCCAGTACTTC; CDR3: CATSATGGQETQYF
J: TRBJ2-7; size: -; D: -; V: TRBV20-1; DNA: TGCAGTGCTAGAGTGCCGGGGGCCTACGAGCAGTACTTC; CDR3: CSARVPGAYEQYF
J: TRBJ1-2; size: -; D: -; V: TRBV29-1; DNA: TGCAGCGTTGAAGATTCGGGGGGTGCCCCTTATGGCTACACCTTC; CDR3: CSVEDSGGAPYGYTF
J: TRBJ2-1; size: once; D: TRBD1; V: TRBV27; DNA: TGTGCCAGCACATACACGGGACAGGTTTACAATGAGCAGTTCTTC; CDR3: CASTYTGQVYNEQFF
J: TRBJ1-2; size: -; D: TRBD1; V: TRBV29-1; DNA: TGCAGCGTTGAAGATTGGGGTCGGGACAGGGGCTATGGCTACACCTTC; CDR3: CSVEDWGRDRGYGYTF
J: TRBJ1-1; size: once; D: -; V: TRBV2; DNA: TGTGCCAGCAGTCGCGAAAGGGGAGACACTGAAGCTTTCTTT; CDR3: CASSRERGDTEAFF
J: TRBJ1-1; size: -; D: TRBD1; V: TRBV3-1; DNA: TGTGCCAGCAGCGTACAGGGGTTCACTGAAGCTTTCTTT; CDR3: CASSVQGFTEAFF
J: TRBJ2-2; size: -; D: TRBD2; V: TRBV9; DNA: TGTGCCAGCAGCGTAGACGGCGGGGGGGCTCCCGGGGAGCTGTTTTTT; CDR3: CASSVDGGGAPGELFF